These 14 T cell receptor beta chains came from one sample sequenced in a study of beta chain features in type 1 diabetes. Sequenced material consisted of expressed TCRB transcripts (all of the isolated RNA was reverse transcribed). Repertoires were generated with immunoSEQ multiplex PCR, while TCRdb's copy carries only in-frame clones and drops some. In the table there are about 930,000 clones, about 17% of which are singletons. Sequenced input: naive CD4+ T cells from blood. The receptors were gathered from a young woman in good health.

This chain joins TRBV7-8 and TRBJ1-2; D call uncertain. From germline, CDR1 is SGHVS and CDR2 FQNEAQ. The V gene lost 5 bases and the J gene lost 5 bases, with 15 bases spanning the gap. This CDR3 is built from 14 residues. CDR3 in DNA: TGTGCCAGCAGCGCCTCGCGGCTGGGGTATGGCTACACCTTC. Protein product: CASSASRLGYGYTF.

The chain recombines TRBV7-9 with TRBJ2-7; 9 nucleotides line up with TRBD1. This CDR3 region has 14 residues. The trim removed 5 bases at V and 5 bases at J, leaving 7 bases unmatched. CDR1 is SEHNR and CDR2 is FQNEAQ in the germline V gene (reference sequence). The CDR3 loop reads CASSVGTGKDEQYF. The CDR3 nucleotides read TGTGCCAGCAGCGTCGGGACAGGGAAAGACGAGCAGTACTTC. The full variable domain, its missing parts supplied by reference TRBV7-9 and TRBJ2-7, is DTGVSQNPRHKITKRGQNVTFRCDPISEHNRLYWYRQTLGQGPEFLTYFQNEAQLEKSRLLSDRFSAERPKGSFSTLEIQRTEQGDSAMYLCASSVGTGKDEQYFGPGTRLTVT.

This chain connects TRBV9 to TRBJ2-3; D may correspond to TRBD1 or TRBD2 (5 bases each). This CDR3 spans 16 amino acids. Deletions cut 4 bases from V and 2 bases from J, with 17 bases between. Germline V gene lookup returns CDR1 SGDLS and CDR2 YYNGEE. The CDR3: CASSPGASGYTDTQYF. The DNA for the CDR3 is TGTGCCAGCAGCCCCGGGGCTTCGGGTTACACAGATACGCAGTATTTT.

Of note for this clone: A much bigger clone sits one base away, suggesting this may be a read error. Other DNA sequences of this sample code for an identical CDR3. The chain couples TRBV7-2 to TRBJ1-1; D is ambiguous. The germline V gene encodes CDR1 SGHTA and CDR2 FQGNSA. Trimming took 1 base from V and 1 from J, leaving 4 bases between them. This CDR3 is 13 amino acids long. CDR3 loop: CASSLGRNTEAFF. The CDR3 DNA reads TGTGCCAGCAGCTTAGGGCGGAACACTGAAGCTTTCTTT.

The chain joins TRBV28 to TRBJ2-3; D is possibly TRBD2 (5 bases). Germline-derived CDR1 and CDR2 are MDHEN and SYDVKM. Deletions cut 6 bases from V and 2 bases from J, with 15 bases between. The CDR3 is 15 amino acids. The CDR3 reads CASSSAGFDTDTQYF. In nucleotides, the CDR3 is TGTGCCAGCAGCTCTGCGGGTTTTGACACAGATACGCAGTATTTT.

This clone was seen a few times. This sequence joins TRBV27 and TRBJ2-3, with D possibly TRBD1 on 5 matching bases. The CDR3 has 14 residues. Trimming removed 7 bases at V and 4 bases at J, with 15 bases between. Germline CDR1 is MNHEY and CDR2 is SMNVEV (reference sequence). This CDR3 reads CASMRHPRADTQYF. The CDR3 region has the DNA TGTGCCAGCATGCGACACCCCAGGGCAGATACGCAGTATTTT.

On this clone: This sample also contains other DNA sequences that code for the same CDR3. This chain uses TRBV18 with TRBJ2-3; no firm D call. The CDR3 runs 13 residues. Trimming stripped 3 bases from V and 1 base from J, with 5 bases between. Germline V gene sequence: CDR1 KGHSH, CDR2 LQKENI. The CDR3 region has the DNA TGTGCCAGCTCACCCCCCGGCACAGATACGCAGTATTTT. The encoded protein is CASSPPGTDTQYF.

This clone was seen only a few times. The gene calls are TRBV5-4 and TRBJ1-2, with D uncertain. This CDR3 is built from 17 residues. With 4 bases removed from V and 0 bases from J, the gap between germline ends came to 19 bases. CDR1 SGHNT and CDR2 YYREEE come from the germline V gene (reference sequence). This CDR3 reads CASSQDQTDYANYGYTF. For the CDR3, the DNA is TGTGCCAGCAGCCAGGATCAAACAGATTATGCTAACTATGGCTACACCTTC. Drawing the rest from reference TRBV5-4 and TRBJ1-2, the complete variable domain is ETGVTQSPTHLIKTRGQQVTLRCSSQSGHNTVSWYQQALGQGPQFIFQYYREEENGRGNFPPRFSGLQFPNYSSELNVNALELDDSALYLCASSQDQTDYANYGYTFGSGTRLTVV.

The chain has TRBV7-9 and TRBJ2-7; 10 bases are shared with TRBD2. The V segment lost 6 bases and the J segment 2 bases; nucleotides outside the gene matches: 7. This CDR3 spans 15 amino acids. Germline V gives CDR1 SEHNR, CDR2 FQNEAQ (reference sequence). CDR3: CASSTLAGDTYEQYF. The CDR3 coding sequence is TGTGCCAGCAGTACGCTAGCGGGAGATACCTACGAGCAGTACTTC.

A few counts support this clone. The same CDR3 arises from other DNA sequences in this sample as well. The rearrangement joins TRBV20-1 to TRBJ2-5; D possibly corresponds to TRBD2 (6 bases). V dropped 3 bases and J dropped 4 bases, with 6 bases sitting between them. CDR3 length: 11 residues. In germline, CDR1 is DFQATT, CDR2 SNEGSKA (reference sequence). The CDR3 DNA follows: TGCAGTGCTAGGGGGGGAGAGACCCAGTACTTC. It is translated as CSARGGETQYF.

This clone was recorded a few times. The rearrangement links TRBV7-2 to TRBJ2-3, with 10 bases identical to TRBD2. CDR3 length: 16 amino acids. The V and J ends lost 4 bases and 4 bases, in that order; junction bases with no gene match: 8. Germline V gene lookup returns CDR1 SGHTA and CDR2 FQGNSA. The CDR3 DNA reads TGTGCCAGCAGCTCCGAAGCGGGAGGGCCGTCAGATACGCAGTATTTT. As protein: CASSSEAGGPSDTQYF.

The rearrangement links TRBV7-2 to TRBJ2-1; maybe TRBD2 (6 bases). The V gene's germline CDR1 is SGHTA and CDR2 FQGNSA. The CDR3 loop spans 16 amino acids. The V end lost 0 bases, the J end lost 5 bases, and 14 bases lay between the germline ends. The CDR3 here is CASSLAGTLFNNEQFF. The CDR3 nucleotides read TGTGCCAGCAGCTTAGCCGGGACTCTCTTTAACAATGAGCAGTTCTTC.

In regard to this clone: At one end the junction does not follow the germline gene, possibly because of a read error. V gene TRBV7-7 combines with J gene TRBJ2-1, with no clear D. The CDR3 is made up of 16 amino acids. The germline CDR1 and CDR2 sequences are SSHAT and FNYEAQ (reference sequence). The DNA for the CDR3 is TGTGCTAGCAGCCCCATGGTCAGTAGCTCCTACAATGAGCAGTTCTTC. It encodes CASSPMVSSSYNEQFF.

This sequence joins TRBV7-6 and TRBJ2-2, with D tentatively TRBD2 (6 bases). Trimming took off 1 base at V and 1 base at J, with 16 bases between the two ends. The CDR3 runs 18 residues. Per the germline V gene, CDR1 is SGHVS and CDR2 is FNYEAQ. Written as DNA, the CDR3 is TGTGCCAGCAGCTTAGTCCCCCCGACTAGTCTGAACACCGGGGAGCTGTTTTTT. Its protein product is CASSLVPPTSLNTGELFF.